Below, 31 T cell receptor beta chains from the same sample are listed, as sequenced in a study of blood T cells in healthy people across ages. Primed by a sample-barcoded 5' primer and a J-beta primer mix, a second PCR proceeded for about 6 to 11 cycles. TCRdb re-analysed the 5' RACE reads in MiXCR, keeping a single row per CDR3 protein. Of 780,000 or so distinct CDR3 sequences listed, about 55% are singletons. Sequenced sample: blood. These receptors originate from a man older than 75 in good health.

This clonotype was picked up a small number of times. The V and J genes are TRBV2 and TRBJ2-5; D may be TRBD1 (5 bases). The CDR3 spans 15 residues. With 2 bases removed from V and 5 bases from J, the gap between germline ends came to 15 bases. The germline CDR1 and CDR2 sequences are SNHLY and FYNNEI. Written as DNA, the CDR3 is TGTGCCAGCAGTGAACTTGGGGCATTGTCGGAGACCCAGTACTTC. This codes for CASSELGALSETQYF.

The table lists this clonotype with a few counts. This sequence joins TRBV7-2 and TRBJ2-2; 10 bases are a match to TRBD2. The V gene's germline CDR1 is SGHTA and CDR2 FQGNSA. CDR3 length: 17 residues. With 3 bases clipped from V and 4 bases from J, the junction kept 8 bases outside the gene matches. CDR3 bases: TGTGCCAGCAGCTTTACTAGCGGGACCGTGAGCACCGGGGAGCTGTTTTTT. Translating it yields CASSFTSGTVSTGELFF.

The J gene is TRBJ2-7, the V gene TRBV5-1, with D possibly called TRBD1 or TRBD2 (5 bases each). Trimming stripped 3 bases from V and 3 bases from J, with 13 bases between. The CDR3 is 14 residues long. Germline V CDR1 and CDR2: SGHRS, YFSETQ. CDR3 sequence (DNA): TGCGCCAGCAGCTCGACAGAGGGCAGCTACGAGCAGTACTTC. Its translation: CASSSTEGSYEQYF.

This clonotype was seen just once. Here the CDR3 reads CASSHRDGSYEQYF. CDR3 DNA: TGTGCCAGCAGCCACCGGGACGGCTCCTACGAGCAGTACTTC. The rearrangement joins TRBV7-2 to TRBJ2-7; the D call may be TRBD1 or TRBD2 (5 bases each). The CDR3 runs 14 residues. Per germline, CDR1 SGHTA and CDR2 FQGNSA. V gave up 5 bases and J gave up 0 bases, with 11 bases separating them.

This clonotype was counted a single time. The chain combines TRBV4-1 with TRBJ2-1, with D unclear. Matching the DNA end better, TRBJ2-7 makes the J call doubtful. This CDR3 has 14 residues. Germline CDR1 and CDR2: MGHRA and YSYEKL. The CDR3 reads CASSQEELSNEQYF. DNA of the CDR3: TGCGCCAGCAGCCAAGAGGAACTAAGCAATGAGCAGTACTTC.

The chain employs TRBV20-1 and TRBJ2-7, with 12 bases matching TRBD1. The end of the DNA is better explained by TRBJ2-5, so the J call may be wrong. The CDR3 spans 14 residues. Germline CDR1 and CDR2: DFQATT and SNEGSKA (reference sequence). The CDR3 DNA is TGCAGTGCTAGACCCGGGACAGGGGGCAAGACCCAGTACTTC. It encodes CSARPGTGGKTQYF.

CDR3 in DNA: TGTGCCACCAGCAGGAGACGAGACAGGGGCGGTAACGAGCAGTACTTC. Its translation is CATSRRRDRGGNEQYF. The gene calls are TRBV15 and TRBJ2-5; 8 nucleotides agree with TRBD1. The tail of the sequence fits TRBJ2-7 better, so the J call may be wrong. Germline V CDR1 and CDR2: LNHNV, YYDKDF (reference sequence). CDR3 length: 16 amino acids.

The gene calls are TRBV18 and TRBJ1-5; D is undetermined. V shed 4 bases and J shed 3 bases, with 13 bases lying between them. Germline lookup yields CDR1 KGHSH and CDR2 LQKENI. The CDR3 totals 15 residues. As DNA, the CDR3 is TGTGCCAGCTCACTCAATGGGAGGGACAATCAGCCCCAGCATTTT. Encoded protein: CASSLNGRDNQPQHF.

CDR3 bases: TGTGCCAGCAGCCGACCCAGGAGGGATGGCTACACCTTC. It translates to CASSRPRRDGYTF. This sequence joins TRBV3-1 and TRBJ1-2; D gene unclear. CDR1 is LGHDT and CDR2 is YNNKEL in the germline V gene (reference sequence). V was trimmed by 4 bases and J by 6 bases, leaving 12 bases between them. The CDR3 consists of 13 residues. Variable domain in full (rest from reference TRBV3-1 and TRBJ1-2): DTAVSQTPKYLVTQMGNDKSIKCEQNLGHDTMYWYKQDSKKFLKIMFSYNNKELIINETVPNRFSPKSPDKAHLNLHINSLELGDSAVYFCASSRPRRDGYTFGSGTRLTVV.

This clonotype was seen a handful of times. This chain's CDR3 is CSATSSRGSGGIHRYAYF. In nucleotides, the CDR3 is TGCAGTGCTACCTCCTCCCGCGGGTCAGGTGGGATACACAGATACGCGTATTTT. This rearrangement joins TRBV20-1 to TRBJ2-3, with a possible D match to TRBD2 (5 bases). The CDR3 contains 18 residues. V was trimmed by 4 bases and J by 14 bases, leaving 37 bases between them. Germline lookup yields CDR1 DFQATT and CDR2 SNEGSKA (reference sequence).

This rearrangement joins TRBV29-1 to TRBJ1-1, with a weak D call TRBD1 (5 bases). This CDR3 has 13 amino acids. Germline CDR1 reads SQVTM; CDR2 reads ANQGSEA. V shed 6 bases and J shed 3 bases, with 14 bases lying between them. The CDR3 is CSVLVGVYTEAFF. CDR3 sequence (DNA): TGCAGCGTCCTGGTAGGGGTCTACACTGAAGCTTTCTTT. Based on the CDR3 plus reference TRBV29-1 and TRBJ1-1, the full variable domain is SAVISQKPSRDICQRGTSLTIQCQVDSQVTMMFWYRQQPGQSLTLIATANQGSEATYESGFVIDKFPISRPNLTFSTLTVSNMSPEDSSIYLCSVLVGVYTEAFFGQGTRLTVV.

This clonotype was seen a few times. The CDR3 loop is CASGDTYERYF. The CDR3 region has the DNA TGCGCCAGTGGAGATACCTACGAGCGGTACTTC. This chain connects TRBV5-1 to TRBJ2-5; D not certain. Deletions cut 8 bases from V and 13 bases from J, with 18 bases between. Germline CDR1 reads SGHRS; CDR2 reads YFSETQ. The CDR3 is 11 residues long.

CDR3: CASSEAGQGAVGYTF. CDR3 nucleotide sequence: TGTGCCAGCAGTGAAGCCGGACAGGGGGCGGTAGGCTACACCTTC. The chain is built from TRBV6-1 and TRBJ1-2, with TRBD1 identical over 11 bases. V dropped 0 bases and J dropped 8; count of bases not matched to a gene: 5. The V gene's germline CDR1 is MNHNS and CDR2 SASEGT. The CDR3 runs to 15 residues.

The sample holds a few counts of this clonotype. The chain recombines TRBV6-5 with TRBJ2-1; 8 bases map to TRBD2. This CDR3 contains 16 residues. Losses at the gene ends were 2 bases for V and 0 bases for J; bases not matched to a gene: 3. Per the germline V gene, CDR1 is MNHEY and CDR2 is SVGAGI. CDR3: CASSYGLAGSYNEQFF. The CDR3 coding sequence is TGTGCCAGCAGTTACGGGCTAGCGGGCTCCTACAATGAGCAGTTCTTC.

Concerning this clonotype: The conserved closing phenylalanine or tryptophan is absent in this CDR3, likely reflecting a read error. This chain connects TRBV7-9 to TRBJ2-7; TRBD2 agrees at 12 bases. From germline, CDR1 is SEHNR and CDR2 FQNEAQ (reference sequence). V trimming: 4 bases; J trimming: 0 bases; junction bases outside the gene matches: 1. CDR3 length equals 15 residues. Written as DNA, the CDR3 is TGTGCCAGCAGCTCGGGACTAGCGGGCTCCTACGAGCAGTACTCC. As protein: CASSSGLAGSYEQYS.

V gene TRBV20-1 combines with J gene TRBJ2-1, with 13 bases fitting TRBD2. This CDR3 region has 20 residues. V was pared by 0 bases and J by 0 bases, with 11 bases of the junction left unmatched. Germline CDR1 reads DFQATT; CDR2 reads SNEGSKA (reference sequence). The chain's CDR3 is CSARDHMGLAGRSSYNEQFF. The CDR3 bases are TGCAGTGCTAGAGATCATATGGGACTAGCGGGAAGGAGCTCCTACAATGAGCAGTTCTTC.

The V gene is TRBV6-1, the J gene TRBJ1-5; tentative D call: TRBD1 (6 bases). V was clipped by 7 bases and J by 3 bases, with 16 bases between them. Germline V gives CDR1 MNHNS, CDR2 SASEGT. The CDR3 spans 15 residues. The CDR3 spells CASTQGGGDNQPQHF. CDR3 in DNA: TGTGCCAGCACCCAGGGTGGGGGCGACAATCAGCCCCAGCATTTT.

The chain employs TRBV9 and TRBJ2-1; no clear D gene. Per germline, CDR1 SGDLS and CDR2 YYNGEE. The CDR3 sequence is 13 residues long. V was pared by 3 bases and J by 3 bases, with 7 bases between. The CDR3 sequence is CASSAYNYNEQFF. The CDR3 bases are TGTGCCAGCAGCGCGTACAACTACAATGAGCAGTTCTTC.

The V call is TRBV7-2, the J call TRBJ2-7; maybe TRBD1 (7 bases). This CDR3 is 16 amino acids long. Trimming pared 3 bases from V and 2 bases from J, leaving 17 bases between. CDR1 and CDR2 (germline): SGHTA, FQGNSA. The CDR3 DNA follows: TGTGCCAGCAGCTTCCTCCCCAGGGGGGCGACCTACGAGCAGTACTTC. It translates to CASSFLPRGATYEQYF.

This sequence joins TRBV10-3 and TRBJ1-4; 7 bases align to TRBD1. From germline, CDR1 is ENHRY and CDR2 SYGVKD. V shed 5 bases, J shed 8 bases, and the junction held 8 bases outside the gene matches. The CDR3 length is 14 residues. As DNA, the CDR3 is TGTGCCATCAGTACCGACAGGGCGGACGAAAAACTGTTTTTT. This translates into CAISTDRADEKLFF.

This chain uses TRBV14 with TRBJ2-3; D possibly corresponds to TRBD2 (6 bases). Germline V gene lookup returns CDR1 SGHDN and CDR2 FVKESK. The CDR3 runs to 15 residues. Deletions cut 4 bases from V and 1 base from J, with 12 bases between. In DNA form, the CDR3 reads TGTGCCAGCAGCCGCCAGGGACTGGGCACAGATACGCAGTATTTT. It translates to CASSRQGLGTDTQYF.

This clonotype has only a few counts. This rearrangement joins TRBV7-2 to TRBJ2-5, with unresolved D. Germline-derived CDR1 and CDR2 are SGHTA and FQGNSA. The V end lost 0 bases, the J end lost 2 bases, and 7 bases lay between the germline ends. The CDR3 is 14 amino acids. The CDR3 region has the DNA TGTGCCAGCAGCTTAGCAGGGATACAAGAGACCCAGTACTTC. Translated: CASSLAGIQETQYF. The complete variable domain, with remaining parts taken from reference TRBV7-2 and TRBJ2-5, reads GAGVSQSPSNKVTEKGKDVELRCDPISGHTALYWYRQSLGQGLEFLIYFQGNSAPDKSGLPSDRFSAERTGGSVSTLTIQRTQQEDSAVYLCASSLAGIQETQYFGPGTRLLVL.

The V call is TRBV7-2, the J call TRBJ2-4; 7 bases line up with TRBD1. CDR1 is SGHTA, CDR2 FQGNSA, per germline. The CDR3 loop spans 15 amino acids. The J segment lost 3 bases and the V segment lost 5 bases, leaving 7 bases of the junction unmatched. This chain's CDR3 is CASSTRWDSKNIQYF. In DNA form, the CDR3 reads TGTGCCAGCAGCACACGTTGGGACAGCAAAAACATTCAGTACTTC.

This clonotype has just a few counts. J is TRBJ1-2 and V is TRBV10-3, with 7 bases identical to TRBD1. Losses at the gene ends were 7 bases for V and 4 bases for J; bases not matched to a gene: 12. CDR1 and CDR2 from the germline V gene are ENHRY and SYGVKD. The CDR3 totals 15 residues. As DNA, the CDR3 is TGTGCCATCACGCCCATCCAGGGGGAAGGCTATGGCTACACCTTC. Translated: CAITPIQGEGYGYTF.

This sequence joins TRBV5-1 and TRBJ2-5; TRBD2 matches 16 bases. The germline V gene has CDR1 SGHRS and CDR2 YFSETQ. V lost 4 bases to trimming and J lost 12 bases; unmatched junction nucleotides: 3. This CDR3 comprises 13 residues. The CDR3 region has the DNA TGCGCCAGCAGCGGGACTAGCGGGAGGGGGAAGTACTTC. It codes for CASSGTSGRGKYF.

This clonotype has only a few counts. CDR3 bases: TGTGCCAGCAGCCAGGACAGGGGTCGCCAAGAGACCCAGTACTTC. This encodes CASSQDRGRQETQYF. The chain is built from TRBV6-5 and TRBJ2-5, with 9 bases fitting TRBD1. The CDR3 covers 15 residues. Losses at the gene ends were 6 bases for V and 1 base for J; bases not matched to a gene: 6. In germline, CDR1 is MNHEY, CDR2 SVGAGI.

The chain has TRBV27 and TRBJ1-6, with 7 bases that match TRBD1. CDR1 and CDR2 from the germline V gene are MNHEY and SMNVEV (reference sequence). The J segment lost 6 bases and the V segment lost 3 bases, leaving 5 bases of the junction unmatched. The CDR3 totals 15 residues. The CDR3 sequence: CASSFGAGGNSPLHF. CDR3 bases: TGTGCCAGCAGTTTCGGGGCAGGGGGTAATTCACCCCTCCACTTT.

The rearrangement joins TRBV5-1 to TRBJ2-7; 8 bases agree with TRBD2. Germline CDR1 is SGHRS and CDR2 is YFSETQ. CDR3 length: 15 amino acids. V was pared by 2 bases and J by 0 bases, with 4 bases of the junction left unmatched. The CDR3 sequence is CASSFSGGYSYEQYF. Here the CDR3 DNA reads TGCGCCAGCAGCTTCAGCGGGGGATACTCCTACGAGCAGTACTTC. Complete variable domain (other parts from reference TRBV5-1 and TRBJ2-7): KAGVTQTPRYLIKTRGQQVTLSCSPISGHRSVSWYQQTPGQGLQFLFEYFSETQRNKGNFPGRFSGRQFSNSRSEMNVSTLELGDSALYLCASSFSGGYSYEQYFGPGTRLTVT.

The chain uses TRBV10-3 and TRBJ2-1; 13 bases align to TRBD2. V trimming: 3 bases; J trimming: 6 bases; junction bases outside the gene matches: 5. The CDR3 sequence is 16 residues long. Germline assignment: CDR1 ENHRY and CDR2 SYGVKD. The CDR3 nucleotides are TGTGCCATCAGTGACCCCGGGACTAGCGGGACCAATGAGCAGTTCTTC. Protein sequence: CAISDPGTSGTNEQFF.

The V and J genes are TRBV6-6 and TRBJ2-7; a weak D match, TRBD2 (5 bases). CDR3 length: 15 residues. Germline V gene data show CDR1 as MNHNY and CDR2 as SVGAGI (reference sequence). V lost 3 bases, J lost 0 bases, and 12 bases lay in between. For the CDR3, the DNA is TGTGCCAGCAGTTATGGCAAAGGGAGCTCCTACGAGCAGTACTTC. It encodes CASSYGKGSSYEQYF.

The V and J genes are TRBV14 and TRBJ2-3; either TRBD1 or TRBD2 may supply D (5 bases each). Trimming took off 4 bases at V and 4 bases at J, with 12 bases between the two ends. The CDR3 length is 14 residues. Germline CDR1 is SGHDN and CDR2 is FVKESK. This chain's CDR3 is CASSLPGTSDTQYF. In DNA, the CDR3 is TGTGCCAGCAGCCTTCCCGGGACGTCAGATACGCAGTATTTT.